This record covers a single T cell receptor (beta chain). The data were taken from a study of siplizumab effects on memory and regulatory T cells. The data were produced by immunoSEQ multiplex PCR, yet TCRdb's version contains in-frame clones alone and is incomplete. The sample includes some 100,000 clones, about 93% of them seen just once. This CDR3 region has 16 residues. Trimming left V 3 bases short and J 0 bases short, with 15 bases between. The germline CDR1 and CDR2 sequences are KGHSH and LQKENI. The chain couples TRBV18 to TRBJ2-7; perhaps TRBD1 as D (6 bases). The receptor was isolated from a human donor in good health. The specimen was Tregs sorted from blood. CDR3 region: CASSPTGRGFSYEQYF. CDR3 sequence (DNA): TGTGCCAGCTCACCCACCGGCAGGGGATTCTCCTACGAGCAGTACTTC. The complete variable domain, with remaining parts taken from reference TRBV18 and TRBJ2-7, reads NAGVMQNPRHLVRRRGQEARLRCSPMKGHSHVYWYRQLPEEGLKFMVYLQKENIIDESGMPKERFSAEFPKEGPSILRIQQVVRGDSAAYFCASSPTGRGFSYEQYFGPGTRLTVT.